What follows are 14 T cell receptor beta chains derived from one specimen sequenced in a study of blood T cells in healthy people across ages. The second PCR ran about 7 to 12 cycles with a sample-barcoded 5' primer and J-beta primers. MiXCR, run by TCRdb on the 5' RACE reads, gives a single entry per CDR3 protein. The data contain hundreds of thousands of distinct CDR3 sequences, 45% to 50% of them singletons. Sequencing used blood. The receptors stem from a woman aged 55 to 70 in good health.

The chain has TRBV7-6 and TRBJ1-2; a possible D gene is TRBD1 (6 bases). The CDR3 sequence is 15 residues long. Trimming removed 5 bases from V and 4 bases from J, with 17 bases in between. Germline-derived CDR1 and CDR2 are SGHVS and FNYEAQ. Written as DNA, the CDR3 is TGTGCCAGCAGCGTGTCCCCAGGGGACGCCTATGGCTACACCTTC. It is translated as CASSVSPGDAYGYTF.

This clonotype occurred a few times. The chain recombines TRBV29-1 with TRBJ1-2; 7 nucleotides align to TRBD1. The CDR3 covers 15 residues. J gave up 8 bases and V 6 bases, and 18 bases lay outside the gene matches. CDR1 SQVTM and CDR2 ANQGSEA come from the germline V gene. Written as DNA, the CDR3 is TGCAGCGTCCTACCCGAACAGGGGTATTGGGGAGGCTACACCTTC. As protein: CSVLPEQGYWGGYTF.

The CDR3 sequence is CASSPGRELYEQFF. In DNA, the CDR3 is TGTGCCAGCAGCCCGGGGCGGGAGTTATATGAGCAGTTCTTC. The chain is built from TRBV4-2 and TRBJ2-1, with 7 bases matching TRBD2. Germline CDR1 is LGHNA and CDR2 is YNFKEQ. The length of the CDR3 is 14 residues. V was pared by 4 bases and J by 8 bases, with 8 bases of the junction left unmatched.

The V gene is TRBV7-2, the J gene TRBJ2-1, with a possible D match to TRBD2 (6 bases). This CDR3 comprises 16 residues. CDR1 is SGHTA and CDR2 is FQGNSA in the germline V gene. Trimming left V 5 bases short and J 0 bases short, with 14 bases between. Here the CDR3 DNA reads TGTGCCAGCAGCCCCCGGACTACCAGCTCCTACAATGAGCAGTTCTTC. It specifies CASSPRTTSSYNEQFF.

J is TRBJ2-6 and V is TRBV7-9; D may match TRBD1 or TRBD2 (5 bases each). The V and J ends lost 5 bases and 3 bases respectively, with 11 bases between them. This CDR3 spans 15 amino acids. From germline, CDR1 is SEHNR and CDR2 FQNEAQ (reference sequence). The DNA of the CDR3 is TGTGCCAGCAGCCGCAGGGAGAGTGGGGCCAACGTCCTGACTTTC. Its protein is CASSRRESGANVLTF.

DNA of the CDR3: TGTGCCAGCAGCCTCCGGGCGGCGGGAGTAGAGACCCAGTACTTC. Translation gives CASSLRAAGVETQYF. The chain is built from TRBV4-2 and TRBJ2-5; TRBD2 aligns across 7 bases. The junction had 9 bases not matched to a gene; V was cut back by 4 bases and J by 4 bases. The germline CDR1 and CDR2 sequences are LGHNA and YNFKEQ. The CDR3 consists of 15 residues.

CDR3 region: CASSSDRQGQANEKLFF. As DNA, the CDR3 is TGTGCCAGCAGCTCTGACAGGCAGGGTCAGGCTAATGAAAAACTGTTTTTT. The gene calls are TRBV7-3 and TRBJ1-4, with D possibly being TRBD1 (6 bases). The CDR3 runs 17 residues. The germline V gene encodes CDR1 SGHTA and CDR2 FQGTGA. V gave up 4 bases and J gave up 3 bases, with 18 bases separating them.

The rearrangement joins TRBV28 to TRBJ2-3; 14 nucleotides line up with TRBD2. Trimming cost V 11 bases and J 1 base; bases outside gene matches: 5. Germline-derived CDR1 and CDR2 are MDHEN and SYDVKM. This CDR3 is built from 15 residues. In DNA form, the CDR3 reads TGTGCCTGGGGGACTAGCGGGAGAGGCACAGATACGCAGTATTTT. Translation: CAWGTSGRGTDTQYF.

This chain uses TRBV12-3 or TRBV12-4 with TRBJ1-1; no firm D call. Trimming stripped 1 base from V and 7 bases from J, with 16 bases between. The CDR3 extends over 15 amino acids. CDR3 sequence: CASSLGGGYNGEAFF. DNA of the CDR3: TGTGCCAGCAGTTTAGGGGGAGGGTATAATGGTGAAGCTTTCTTT.

The chain joins TRBV5-4 to TRBJ2-3, with 8 bases aligning to TRBD1. The V and J ends lost 0 bases and 7 bases, in that order; junction bases with no gene match: 4. Germline V gene lookup returns CDR1 SGHNT and CDR2 YYREEE (reference sequence). The CDR3 has 14 amino acids. The CDR3 DNA is TGTGCCAGCAGCTTGGAGCAGGGGGCTTATACGCAGTATTTT. This sequence encodes CASSLEQGAYTQYF.

The chain has TRBV7-9 and TRBJ2-3, with D perhaps being TRBD1 or TRBD2 (5 bases each). This CDR3 has 15 residues. From germline, CDR1 is SEHNR and CDR2 FQNEAQ (reference sequence). With 5 bases removed from V and 2 bases from J, the gap between germline ends came to 14 bases. As DNA, the CDR3 is TGTGCCAGCAGCCCCCGGGACCAAGACACAGATACGCAGTATTTT. Translating gives CASSPRDQDTDTQYF.

The V call is TRBV12-3 or TRBV12-4, the J call TRBJ2-7; 10 bases map to TRBD2. V shed 3 bases and J 3 bases; nucleotides not matched to a gene: 11. The length of the CDR3 is 17 residues. The CDR3 here is CASSFKLGTSEYYEQYF. CDR3 sequence (DNA): TGTGCCAGCAGTTTTAAGCTGGGGACTAGCGAGTACTACGAGCAGTACTTC.

The rearrangement links TRBV5-1 to TRBJ2-1; 7 bases are a match to TRBD1. J was trimmed by 9 bases and V by 0 bases; bases with no gene match: 6. This CDR3 comprises 14 residues. CDR1 SGHRS and CDR2 YFSETQ come from the germline V gene. The CDR3 loop reads CASSLGGWTGEQFF. CDR3 nucleotide sequence: TGCGCCAGCAGCTTGGGGGGGTGGACAGGTGAGCAGTTCTTC. Variable domain in full (rest from reference TRBV5-1 and TRBJ2-1): KAGVTQTPRYLIKTRGQQVTLSCSPISGHRSVSWYQQTPGQGLQFLFEYFSETQRNKGNFPGRFSGRQFSNSRSEMNVSTLELGDSALYLCASSLGGWTGEQFFGPGTRLTVL.

The chain uses TRBV4-3 and TRBJ1-1; D might be TRBD1 (6 bases). The germline gives CDR1 LGHNA, CDR2 YSLEER. CDR3 size: 15 residues. The V gene lost 0 bases and the J gene lost 3 bases, with 11 bases spanning the gap. DNA for the CDR3: TGCGCCAGCAGCCAAGACGCAGGGGTTTACACTGAAGCTTTCTTT. Translated: CASSQDAGVYTEAFF.